The 3 T cell receptor beta chains given below trace back to one sample, sequenced in a study of T-cell reconstitution after alpha-beta-depleted transplantation in children. A library of TCRbeta sequences, prepared with unique molecular identifiers, was generated. TCRdb reprocessed the PCR reads with MiXCR, giving one entry per CDR3 protein. This sample has some 350,000 distinct CDR3 sequences, with about a tenth found just once. The material was PBMCs from the stem cell graft donor, obtained from the stem cell graft. These receptor sequences come from a human donor who donated a stem cell graft to a child with acute lymphoblastic leukemia.

This clonotype was seen more than once but under ten times. This chain links TRBV9 with TRBJ2-1; 13 bases line up with TRBD2. Losses at the gene ends were 4 bases for V and 0 bases for J; bases not matched to a gene: 13. CDR1 is SGDLS, CDR2 YYNGEE, per germline. This CDR3 spans 20 amino acids. The CDR3 here is CASSFRGGLAGQNSYNEQFF. CDR3 coding DNA: TGTGCCAGCAGCTTCAGGGGGGGACTAGCGGGACAAAACTCCTACAATGAGCAGTTCTTC.

V gene TRBV29-1 combines with J gene TRBJ2-7; a possible D gene is TRBD2 (5 bases). The CDR3 consists of 13 residues. Per germline, CDR1 SQVTM and CDR2 ANQGSEA. With 7 bases removed from V and 0 bases from J, the gap between germline ends came to 13 bases. The CDR3 loop reads CSALGGSSYEQYF. For the CDR3, the DNA is TGCAGCGCCCTGGGCGGGTCCTCCTACGAGCAGTACTTC.

V and J are TRBV5-1 and TRBJ2-1, with 12 bases aligning to TRBD2. This CDR3 comprises 17 residues. CDR1 SGHRS and CDR2 YFSETQ come from the germline V gene. The V and J ends lost 0 bases and 6 bases, in that order; junction bases with no gene match: 7. This CDR3 reads CASSLGLAGGLVNEQFF. In DNA form, the CDR3 reads TGCGCCAGCAGCTTGGGTCTAGCGGGAGGGCTTGTCAATGAGCAGTTCTTC.